This T cell receptor (beta chain) was identified during a study of OX40 agonist ivuxolimab in advanced cancers. Germline V lookup: CDR1 KGHSH, CDR2 LQKENI. V gave up 4 bases and J gave up 1 base, with 9 bases separating them. The CDR3 is 14 residues long. Here immunoSEQ multiplex PCR was the method, and the copy in TCRdb shows in-frame clones only, minus some. The table includes about 52,000 clones, roughly 82% detected once. The material sequenced was CD4+ or CD8+ T cells sorted from blood, taken in a trial of the OX40 agonist ivuxolimab. This TCR came from an adult with an advanced solid tumor such as melanoma, head and neck, liver or kidney cancer. The V and J genes are TRBV18 and TRBJ2-3; unclear D gene. The CDR3 DNA sequence: TGTGCCAGCTCACACGACATCCGCACAGATACGCAGTATTTT. The encoded protein is CASSHDIRTDTQYF.